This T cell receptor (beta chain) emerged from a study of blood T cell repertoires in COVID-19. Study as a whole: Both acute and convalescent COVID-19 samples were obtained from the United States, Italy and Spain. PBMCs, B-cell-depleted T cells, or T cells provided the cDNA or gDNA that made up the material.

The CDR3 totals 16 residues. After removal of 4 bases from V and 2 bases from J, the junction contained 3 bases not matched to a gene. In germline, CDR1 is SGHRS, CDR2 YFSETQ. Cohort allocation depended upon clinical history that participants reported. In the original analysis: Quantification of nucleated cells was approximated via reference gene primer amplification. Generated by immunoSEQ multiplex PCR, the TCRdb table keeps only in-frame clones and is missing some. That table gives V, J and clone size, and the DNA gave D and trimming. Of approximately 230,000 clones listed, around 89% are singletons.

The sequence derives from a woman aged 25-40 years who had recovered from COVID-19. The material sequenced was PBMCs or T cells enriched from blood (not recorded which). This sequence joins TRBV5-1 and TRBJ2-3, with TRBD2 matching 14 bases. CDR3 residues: CASSRLAGGYTDTQYF. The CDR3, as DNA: TGCGCCAGCAGCAGACTAGCGGGAGGGTACACAGATACGCAGTATTTT.